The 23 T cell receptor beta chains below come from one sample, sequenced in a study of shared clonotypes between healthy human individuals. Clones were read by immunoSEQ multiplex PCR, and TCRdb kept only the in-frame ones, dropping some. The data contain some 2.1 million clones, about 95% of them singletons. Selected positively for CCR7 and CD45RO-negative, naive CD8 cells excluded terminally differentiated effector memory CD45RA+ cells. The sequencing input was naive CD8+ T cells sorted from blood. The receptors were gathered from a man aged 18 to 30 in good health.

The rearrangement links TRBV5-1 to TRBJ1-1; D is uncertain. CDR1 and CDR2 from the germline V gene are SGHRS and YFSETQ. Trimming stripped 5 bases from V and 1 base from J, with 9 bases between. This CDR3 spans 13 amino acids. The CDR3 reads CASRHIANTEAFF. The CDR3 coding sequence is TGCGCCAGCAGGCATATCGCGAACACTGAAGCTTTCTTT.

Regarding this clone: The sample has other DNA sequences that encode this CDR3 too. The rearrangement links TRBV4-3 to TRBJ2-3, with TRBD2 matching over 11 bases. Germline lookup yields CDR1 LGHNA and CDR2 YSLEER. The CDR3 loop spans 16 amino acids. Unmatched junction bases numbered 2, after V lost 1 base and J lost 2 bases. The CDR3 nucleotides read TGCGCCAGCAGCCAAGGACTAGCGGGGAACACAGATACGCAGTATTTT. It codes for CASSQGLAGNTDTQYF.

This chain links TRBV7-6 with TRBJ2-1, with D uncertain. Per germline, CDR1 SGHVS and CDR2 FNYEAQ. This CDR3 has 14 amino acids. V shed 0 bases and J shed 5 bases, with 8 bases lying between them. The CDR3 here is CASSLAGNHNEQFF. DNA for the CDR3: TGTGCCAGCAGCTTAGCCGGCAACCACAATGAGCAGTTCTTC.

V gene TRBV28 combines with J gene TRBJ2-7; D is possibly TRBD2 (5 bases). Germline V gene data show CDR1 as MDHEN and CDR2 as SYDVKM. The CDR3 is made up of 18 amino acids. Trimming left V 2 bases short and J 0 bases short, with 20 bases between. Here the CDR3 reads CASSLDRETIGPSYEQYF. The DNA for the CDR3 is TGTGCCAGCAGTTTAGATAGGGAGACTATTGGGCCCTCCTACGAGCAGTACTTC.

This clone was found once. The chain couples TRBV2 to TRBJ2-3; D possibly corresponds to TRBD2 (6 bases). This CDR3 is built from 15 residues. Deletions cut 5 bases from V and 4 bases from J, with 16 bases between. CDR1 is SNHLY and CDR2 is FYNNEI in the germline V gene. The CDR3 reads CASSKEGPPPDTQYF. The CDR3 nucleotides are TGTGCCAGCAGTAAGGAGGGCCCCCCCCCAGATACGCAGTATTTT.

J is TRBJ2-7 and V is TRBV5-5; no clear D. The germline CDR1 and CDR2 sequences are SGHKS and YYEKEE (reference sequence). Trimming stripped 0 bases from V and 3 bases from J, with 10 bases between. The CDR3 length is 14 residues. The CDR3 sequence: CASSLGRDNYEQYF. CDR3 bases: TGTGCCAGCAGCTTGGGTAGAGATAACTACGAGCAGTACTTC.

The chain's CDR3 is CSVDTGGGGYTF. The CDR3 nucleotides are TGCAGCGTTGACACAGGGGGCGGTGGCTACACCTTC. The chain carries TRBV29-1 and TRBJ1-2; 9 bases are shared with TRBD1. This CDR3 is 12 amino acids long. After removal of 3 bases from V and 7 bases from J, the junction contained 3 bases not matched to a gene. The germline gives CDR1 SQVTM, CDR2 ANQGSEA.

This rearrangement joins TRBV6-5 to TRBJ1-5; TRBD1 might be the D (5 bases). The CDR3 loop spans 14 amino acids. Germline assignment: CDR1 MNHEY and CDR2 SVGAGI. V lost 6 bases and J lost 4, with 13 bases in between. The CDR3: CASSELGVNQPQHF. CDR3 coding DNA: TGTGCCAGCAGCGAACTGGGGGTTAATCAGCCCCAGCATTTT.

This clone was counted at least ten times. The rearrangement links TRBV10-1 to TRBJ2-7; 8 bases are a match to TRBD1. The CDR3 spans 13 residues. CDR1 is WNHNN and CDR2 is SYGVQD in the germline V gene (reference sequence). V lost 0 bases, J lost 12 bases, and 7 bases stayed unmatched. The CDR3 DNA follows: TGCGCCAGCAGTGAGTCGATTTGGACAGGGTTGTACTTC. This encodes CASSESIWTGLYF.

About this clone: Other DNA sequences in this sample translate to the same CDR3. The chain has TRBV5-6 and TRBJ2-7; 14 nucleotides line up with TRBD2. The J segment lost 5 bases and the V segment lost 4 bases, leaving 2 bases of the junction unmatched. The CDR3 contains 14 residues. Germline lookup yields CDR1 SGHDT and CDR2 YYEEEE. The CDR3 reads CASSLGLAGDEQYF. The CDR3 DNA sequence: TGTGCCAGCAGCCTGGGACTAGCGGGGGACGAGCAGTACTTC.

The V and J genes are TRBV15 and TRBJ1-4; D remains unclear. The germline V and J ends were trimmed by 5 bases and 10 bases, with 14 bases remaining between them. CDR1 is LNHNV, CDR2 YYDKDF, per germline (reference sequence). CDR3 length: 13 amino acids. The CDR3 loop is CATSELIRVKLFF. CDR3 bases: TGTGCCACCAGCGAACTAATAAGGGTAAAACTGTTTTTT.

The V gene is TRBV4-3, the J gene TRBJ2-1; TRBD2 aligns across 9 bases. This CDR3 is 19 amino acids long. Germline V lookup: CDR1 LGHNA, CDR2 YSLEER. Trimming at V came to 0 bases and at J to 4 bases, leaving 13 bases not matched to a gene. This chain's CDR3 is CASSQDGLAGTPYYNEQFF. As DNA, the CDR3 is TGCGCCAGCAGCCAAGATGGGCTAGCGGGAACCCCCTATTACAATGAGCAGTTCTTC.

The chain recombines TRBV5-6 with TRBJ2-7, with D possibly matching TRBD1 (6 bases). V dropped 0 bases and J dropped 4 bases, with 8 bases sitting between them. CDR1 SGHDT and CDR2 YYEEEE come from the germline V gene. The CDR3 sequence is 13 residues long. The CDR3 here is CASSLGQEYEQYF. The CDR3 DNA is TGTGCCAGCAGCTTGGGACAGGAGTACGAGCAGTACTTC.

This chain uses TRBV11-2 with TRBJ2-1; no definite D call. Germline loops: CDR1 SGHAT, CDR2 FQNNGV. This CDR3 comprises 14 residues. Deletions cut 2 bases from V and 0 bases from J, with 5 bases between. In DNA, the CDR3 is TGTGCCAGCAGCTTACTCAACTCCTACAATGAGCAGTTCTTC. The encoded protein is CASSLLNSYNEQFF.

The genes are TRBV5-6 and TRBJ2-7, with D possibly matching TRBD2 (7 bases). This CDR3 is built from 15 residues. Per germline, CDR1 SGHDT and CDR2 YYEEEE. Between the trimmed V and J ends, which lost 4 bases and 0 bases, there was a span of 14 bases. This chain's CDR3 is CASSVYREGSYEQYF. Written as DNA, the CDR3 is TGTGCCAGCAGCGTCTACAGGGAGGGCTCCTACGAGCAGTACTTC.

The CDR3: CASSPLESTEAFF. CDR3 coding DNA: TGTGCCAGCAGCCCCTTAGAAAGCACTGAAGCTTTCTTT. The chain is built from TRBV11-2 and TRBJ1-1; D not certain. The germline V and J ends were trimmed by 5 bases and 4 bases, with 11 bases remaining between them. CDR3 length equals 13 residues. Germline CDR1 is SGHAT and CDR2 is FQNNGV.

The CDR3 DNA reads TGTGCCAGCAGTGAACTTCAAACCTACGAGCAGTACTTC. Amino acid sequence: CASSELQTYEQYF. The chain uses TRBV2 and TRBJ2-7; D remains ambiguous. V lost 2 bases to trimming and J lost 2 bases, with 7 bases between them. Germline CDR1 reads SNHLY; CDR2 reads FYNNEI. The CDR3 runs 13 residues.

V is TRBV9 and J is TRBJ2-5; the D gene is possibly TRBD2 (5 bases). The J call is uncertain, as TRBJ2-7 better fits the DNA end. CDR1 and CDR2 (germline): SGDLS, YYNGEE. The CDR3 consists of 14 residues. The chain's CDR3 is CASSVNGNSYEQYF. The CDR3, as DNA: TGTGCCAGCAGCGTAAACGGGAACTCCTACGAGCAGTACTTC.

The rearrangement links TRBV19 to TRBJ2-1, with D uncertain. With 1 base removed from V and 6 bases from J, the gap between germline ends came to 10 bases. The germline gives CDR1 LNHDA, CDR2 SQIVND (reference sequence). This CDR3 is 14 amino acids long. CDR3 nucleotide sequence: TGTGCCAGTAGTATAGTGCAGGAGAGCAATGAGCAGTTCTTC. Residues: CASSIVQESNEQFF.

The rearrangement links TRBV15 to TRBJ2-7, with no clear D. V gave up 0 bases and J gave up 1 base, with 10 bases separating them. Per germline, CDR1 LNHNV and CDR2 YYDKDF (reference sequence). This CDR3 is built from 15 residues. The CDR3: CATSRDRQDSYEQYF. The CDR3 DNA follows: TGTGCCACCAGCAGAGATCGGCAGGATTCCTACGAGCAGTACTTC.

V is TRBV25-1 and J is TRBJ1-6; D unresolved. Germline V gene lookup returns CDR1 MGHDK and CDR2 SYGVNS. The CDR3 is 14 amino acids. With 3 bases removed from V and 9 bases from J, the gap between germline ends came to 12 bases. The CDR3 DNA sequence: TGTGCCAGCAGTGAGGTGGGGTCTGGTTCACCCCTCCACTTT. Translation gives CASSEVGSGSPLHF.

In DNA, the CDR3 is TGTGCCAGCAGCCTCACTAGCCCCGCCTACAATGAGCAGTTCTTC. Translation gives CASSLTSPAYNEQFF. This chain uses TRBV27 with TRBJ2-1; TRBD2 is a possible D gene (6 bases). CDR3 length: 15 amino acids. Trimming removed 6 bases at V and 2 bases at J, with 14 bases between. Per germline, CDR1 MNHEY and CDR2 SMNVEV (reference sequence).

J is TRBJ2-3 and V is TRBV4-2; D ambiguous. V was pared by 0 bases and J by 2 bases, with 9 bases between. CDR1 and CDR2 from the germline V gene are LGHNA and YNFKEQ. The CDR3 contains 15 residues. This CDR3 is CASSQEETNTDTQYF. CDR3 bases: TGTGCCAGCAGCCAAGAGGAGACAAACACAGATACGCAGTATTTT.